Listed below are T cell receptor beta chains from one sample, sequenced in a study of blood T cell repertoires in COVID-19. Sequencing used immunoSEQ multiplex PCR; TCRdb keeps in-frame clones, though not all of them. Of some 500,000 clones in the sample, over 75% were seen once. Sequenced input: PBMCs or T cells enriched from blood (not recorded which). Source of these receptors: a middle-aged woman who had recovered from COVID-19. Both conserved end residues are part of each CDR3. D genes are given only for firm matches. Size values are once, few and many counts, or a class for expanded clones, and some rows have none.

abundance: .; v_gene: TRBV4-2; j_gene: TRBJ2-2; len: 15; d_gene: .; CDR3nt: TGTGCCAGCAGCCAAGATGGGCGGAACACCGGGGAGCTGTTTTTT; CDR3aa: CASSQDGRNTGELFF
abundance: .; v_gene: TRBV28; j_gene: TRBJ1-2; len: 14; d_gene: .; CDR3nt: TGTGCCAGCAGTGGGCCTGGGCAGGGCCCGGAGTACACCTTC; CDR3aa: CASSGPGQGPEYTF
abundance: .; v_gene: TRBV7-2; j_gene: TRBJ2-6; len: 17; d_gene: .; CDR3nt: TGTGCCAGCAGCTTAGCGCAGGCAGCCTCTGGGGCCAACGTCCTGACTTTC; CDR3aa: CASSLAQAASGANVLTF
abundance: .; v_gene: TRBV2; j_gene: TRBJ2-5; len: 16; d_gene: TRBD2; CDR3nt: TGTGCCAGCAGTCGAGCTAGCGGGAGGGGCCAAGAGACCCAGTACTTC; CDR3aa: CASSRASGRGQETQYF
abundance: .; v_gene: TRBV11-3; j_gene: TRBJ2-7; len: 14; d_gene: .; CDR3nt: TGTGCCAGCAGCTCCCTCGGTAGCGGATACGAGCAGTACTTC; CDR3aa: CASSSLGSGYEQYF
abundance: once; v_gene: TRBV5-1; j_gene: TRBJ1-1; len: 17; d_gene: TRBD1; CDR3nt: TGCGCCAGCAGCTTGGGAGGCAGGGGGCGGTCGAACACTGAAGCTTTCTTT; CDR3aa: CASSLGGRGRSNTEAFF
abundance: .; v_gene: TRBV2; j_gene: TRBJ1-4; len: 16; d_gene: TRBD1; CDR3nt: TGTGCCAGCAACCAACAGGGGGTAGTAGCTAATGAAAAACTGTTTTTT; CDR3aa: CASNQQGVVANEKLFF
abundance: .; v_gene: TRBV9; j_gene: TRBJ2-7; len: 11; d_gene: .; CDR3nt: TGTGTCAGCAGCCAAGACTCAATAAAGTACTTC; CDR3aa: CVSSQDSIKYF
abundance: .; v_gene: TRBV7-9; j_gene: TRBJ2-7; len: 16; d_gene: .; CDR3nt: TGTGCCAGCAGCTCGGAGGCGGGGTCCGCTTCCCCCGAGCAGTACTTC; CDR3aa: CASSSEAGSASPEQYF
abundance: .; v_gene: TRBV5-1; j_gene: TRBJ2-7; len: 16; d_gene: TRBD2; CDR3nt: TGCGCCAGCAGCACGACACCTAGCGGAGGCTCCTACGAGCAGTACTTC; CDR3aa: CASSTTPSGGSYEQYF
abundance: .; v_gene: TRBV3-1/TRBV3-2; j_gene: TRBJ2-3; len: 16; d_gene: TRBD2; CDR3nt: TGTGCCAGCAGCCAAGAGACTAGCGGAGGCACAGATACGCAGTATTTT; CDR3aa: CASSQETSGGTDTQYF
abundance: .; v_gene: TRBV5-6; j_gene: TRBJ2-1; len: 17; d_gene: TRBD2; CDR3nt: TGTGCCAGCAGCTTGGTTCTAGCGGGCCTCTCCTACAATGAGCAGTTCTTC; CDR3aa: CASSLVLAGLSYNEQFF
abundance: .; v_gene: TRBV7-2; j_gene: TRBJ2-7; len: 15; d_gene: TRBD1; CDR3nt: TGTGCCAGCAGGACACAGACGGGACAGGGAGGCGAGCAGTACTTC; CDR3aa: CASRTQTGQGGEQYF
abundance: .; v_gene: TRBV19; j_gene: TRBJ2-1; len: 14; d_gene: TRBD2; CDR3nt: TGTGCCAGTAAGGAGGCTAGCGGGGACAATGAGCAGTTCTTC; CDR3aa: CASKEASGDNEQFF
abundance: .; v_gene: TRBV7-6; j_gene: TRBJ1-4; len: 14; d_gene: TRBD1; CDR3nt: TGTGCCAGCAGCCCCAGGGGGGTTAATGAAAAACTGTTTTTT; CDR3aa: CASSPRGVNEKLFF
abundance: once; v_gene: TRBV7-8; j_gene: TRBJ2-1; len: 13; d_gene: .; CDR3nt: TGTGCCAGCAGCGTTAGCGGCTACAATGAGCAGTTCTTC; CDR3aa: CASSVSGYNEQFF
abundance: .; v_gene: TRBV29-1; j_gene: TRBJ2-4; len: 13; d_gene: TRBD1; CDR3nt: TGCAGCGTTGAAGATCTTCAGGGGGCGGATCAGTACTTC; CDR3aa: CSVEDLQGADQYF
abundance: .; v_gene: TRBV10-2; j_gene: TRBJ2-5; len: 14; d_gene: .; CDR3nt: TGCGCCAGCAGTGATTGGTCAGGCGGGGAGACCCAGTACTTC; CDR3aa: CASSDWSGGETQYF
abundance: .; v_gene: TRBV6-2/TRBV6-3; j_gene: TRBJ1-2; len: 15; d_gene: .; CDR3nt: TGTGCCAGCAGTTTGGATGGAGGGAGGAACTATGGCTACACCTTC; CDR3aa: CASSLDGGRNYGYTF
abundance: .; v_gene: TRBV10-3; j_gene: TRBJ2-3; len: 15; d_gene: .; CDR3nt: TGTGCCATCAGTGGATTACAGGATGGCTACGATACGCAGTATTTT; CDR3aa: CAISGLQDGYDTQYF
abundance: .; v_gene: TRBV19; j_gene: TRBJ2-3; len: 16; d_gene: TRBD2; CDR3nt: TGTGCCAGTAGTATATTAAACGGCGGGAGACCAGATACGCAGTATTTT; CDR3aa: CASSILNGGRPDTQYF
abundance: .; v_gene: TRBV10-3; j_gene: TRBJ2-5; len: 12; d_gene: .; CDR3nt: TGTGCCATCAGTGAACAGCAAGAGACCCAGTACTTC; CDR3aa: CAISEQQETQYF
abundance: .; v_gene: TRBV6-6; j_gene: TRBJ2-7; len: 13; d_gene: .; CDR3nt: TGTGCCAGCATTAGAGAAGACACCTACGAGCAGTACTTC; CDR3aa: CASIREDTYEQYF
abundance: .; v_gene: TRBV10-3; j_gene: TRBJ2-1; len: 15; d_gene: .; CDR3nt: TGTGCCACCAACCTAGCGGAGGGGGGCCCCAATGAGCAGTTCTTC; CDR3aa: CATNLAEGGPNEQFF
abundance: once; v_gene: TRBV3-1/TRBV3-2; j_gene: TRBJ2-1; len: 18; d_gene: TRBD2; CDR3nt: TGTGCCAGCAGCCAATCGGCACTAGCGGGAGACAACCACAATGAGCAGTTCTTC; CDR3aa: CASSQSALAGDNHNEQFF
abundance: .; v_gene: TRBV12-3/TRBV12-4; j_gene: TRBJ1-5; len: 13; d_gene: .; CDR3nt: TGTGCCAGCAGTTTTAATCGGAATCAGCCCCAGCATTTT; CDR3aa: CASSFNRNQPQHF
abundance: .; v_gene: TRBV4-3; j_gene: TRBJ1-1; len: 14; d_gene: .; CDR3nt: TGCGCCAGCAGCCAAGATGTAGACAGGTGGAAAACTTTCTTT; CDR3aa: CASSQDVDRWKTFF
abundance: .; v_gene: TRBV24-1; j_gene: TRBJ2-1; len: 15; d_gene: TRBD2; CDR3nt: TGTGCCACCAGTGATCCCCGGACTAGCGGCAATGAGCAGTTCTTC; CDR3aa: CATSDPRTSGNEQFF
abundance: once; v_gene: TRBV7-2; j_gene: TRBJ1-2; len: 15; d_gene: TRBD1; CDR3nt: TGTGCCAGCAGCTTAGATCGGGACAGGGGATATGGCTACACCTTC; CDR3aa: CASSLDRDRGYGYTF
abundance: .; v_gene: TRBV27; j_gene: TRBJ2-7; len: 13; d_gene: .; CDR3nt: TGTGCCAGCAGTACACTACTGACGGGTGAGCAGTACTTC; CDR3aa: CASSTLLTGEQYF
abundance: .; v_gene: TRBV5-8; j_gene: TRBJ1-1; len: 15; d_gene: TRBD1; CDR3nt: TGTGCCAGCAGCCTGAGCCGGGACAGGTCAGGTGAAGCTTTCTTT; CDR3aa: CASSLSRDRSGEAFF
abundance: .; v_gene: TRBV11-2; j_gene: TRBJ1-2; len: 17; d_gene: TRBD1; CDR3nt: TGTGCCAGCAGCTTAGAGACAGGGGCTTCGGATAACTATGGCTACACCTTC; CDR3aa: CASSLETGASDNYGYTF
abundance: .; v_gene: TRBV10-1; j_gene: TRBJ2-1; len: 14; d_gene: TRBD2; CDR3nt: TGCGCCAGCAGTGAGTCGACTAGCGGGATAGGGCAGTTCTTC; CDR3aa: CASSESTSGIGQFF
abundance: .; v_gene: TRBV5-4; j_gene: TRBJ2-6; len: 15; d_gene: .; CDR3nt: TGTGCCAGCAGCTTGGCGGGGACTGGGGCCAACGTCCTGACTTTC; CDR3aa: CASSLAGTGANVLTF
abundance: .; v_gene: TRBV6-1; j_gene: TRBJ2-7; len: 13; d_gene: .; CDR3nt: TGTGCCAGCAGTGAGGGAGATGGAGTGAGGCAGTACTTC; CDR3aa: CASSEGDGVRQYF
abundance: .; v_gene: TRBV5-1; j_gene: TRBJ2-2; len: 18; d_gene: .; CDR3nt: TGCGCCAGCAGCTTGAGTCCGGGACACCTGATTGACACCGGGGAGCTGTTTTTT; CDR3aa: CASSLSPGHLIDTGELFF
abundance: .; v_gene: TRBV6-2/TRBV6-3; j_gene: TRBJ2-4; len: 17; d_gene: TRBD2; CDR3nt: TGTGCCAGCAGTTCCGAGAGACTAGCGGGCTACAAAAACATTCAGTACTTC; CDR3aa: CASSSERLAGYKNIQYF